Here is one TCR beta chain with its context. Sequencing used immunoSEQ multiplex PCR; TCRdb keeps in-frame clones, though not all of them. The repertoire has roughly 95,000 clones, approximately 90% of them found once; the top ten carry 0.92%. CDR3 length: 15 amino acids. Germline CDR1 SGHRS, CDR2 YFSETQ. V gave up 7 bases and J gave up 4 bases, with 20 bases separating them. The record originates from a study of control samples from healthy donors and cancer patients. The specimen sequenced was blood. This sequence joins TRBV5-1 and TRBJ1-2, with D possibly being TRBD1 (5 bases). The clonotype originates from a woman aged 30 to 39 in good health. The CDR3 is CASQAGAGRSYGYTF. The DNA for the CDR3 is TGCGCCAGCCAGGCAGGAGCAGGGCGATCCTATGGCTACACCTTC.